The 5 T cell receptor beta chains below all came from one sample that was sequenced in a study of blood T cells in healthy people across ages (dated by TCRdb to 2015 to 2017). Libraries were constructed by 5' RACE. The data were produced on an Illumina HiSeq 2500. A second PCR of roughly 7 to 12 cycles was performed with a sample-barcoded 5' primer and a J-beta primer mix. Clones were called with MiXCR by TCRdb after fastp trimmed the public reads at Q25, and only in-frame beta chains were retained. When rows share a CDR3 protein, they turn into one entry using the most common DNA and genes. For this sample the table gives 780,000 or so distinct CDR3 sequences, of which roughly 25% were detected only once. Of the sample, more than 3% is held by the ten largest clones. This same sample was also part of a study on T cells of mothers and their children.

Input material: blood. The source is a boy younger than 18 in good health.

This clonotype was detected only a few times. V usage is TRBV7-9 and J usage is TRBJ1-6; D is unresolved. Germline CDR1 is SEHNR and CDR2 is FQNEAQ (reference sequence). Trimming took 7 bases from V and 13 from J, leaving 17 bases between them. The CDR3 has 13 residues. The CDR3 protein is CASKSIPRKPLHF. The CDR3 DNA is TGTGCCAGCAAGTCCATCCCGCGCAAGCCCCTCCACTTT.

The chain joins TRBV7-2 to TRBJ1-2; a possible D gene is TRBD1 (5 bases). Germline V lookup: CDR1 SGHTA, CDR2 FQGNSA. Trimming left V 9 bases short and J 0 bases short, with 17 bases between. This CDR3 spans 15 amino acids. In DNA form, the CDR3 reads TGTGCCAGTCCCCTGGCGGGGGGGGCTAACTATGGCTACACCTTC. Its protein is CASPLAGGANYGYTF. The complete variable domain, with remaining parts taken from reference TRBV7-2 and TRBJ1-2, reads GAGVSQSPSNKVTEKGKDVELRCDPISGHTALYWYRQSLGQGLEFLIYFQGNSAPDKSGLPSDRFSAERTGGSVSTLTIQRTQQEDSAVYLCASPLAGGANYGYTFGSGTRLTVV.

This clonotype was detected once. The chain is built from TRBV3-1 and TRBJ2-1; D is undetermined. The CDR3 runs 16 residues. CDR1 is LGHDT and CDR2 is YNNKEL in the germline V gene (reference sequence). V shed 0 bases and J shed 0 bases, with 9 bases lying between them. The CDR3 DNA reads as TGTGCCAGCAGCCAAGAGGTGGTACCCTCCTACAATGAGCAGTTCTTC. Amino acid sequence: CASSQEVVPSYNEQFF.

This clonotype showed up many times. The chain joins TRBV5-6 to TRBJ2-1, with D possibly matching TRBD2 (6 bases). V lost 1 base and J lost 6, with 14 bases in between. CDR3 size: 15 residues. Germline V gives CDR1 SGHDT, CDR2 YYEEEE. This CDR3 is CASSLFLLGSNEQFF. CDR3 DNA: TGTGCCAGCAGCTTGTTCCTCCTCGGGAGCAATGAGCAGTTCTTC.

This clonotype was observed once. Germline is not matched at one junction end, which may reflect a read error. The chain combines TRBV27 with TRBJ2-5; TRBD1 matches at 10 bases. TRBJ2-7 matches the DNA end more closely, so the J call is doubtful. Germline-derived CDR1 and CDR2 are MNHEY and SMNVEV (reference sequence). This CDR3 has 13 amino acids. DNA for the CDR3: TGTACCAGCAGTTCGACAGGGGGCCACGAGCAGTACTTC. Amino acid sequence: CTSSSTGGHEQYF.